This T cell receptor beta chain was recovered during a study of CXCR3-negative and CXCR3-positive naive CD8 T cells. Study observations and caveats: Relative to CXCR3-negative naive cells, CXCR3-positive naive cells had more hydrophobic TRB CDR3s.

CDR3 length: 14 amino acids. Per the germline V gene, CDR1 is SGDLS and CDR2 is YYNGEE. UMI-tagged TRB cDNA libraries were built via 5' RACE. TCRdb reanalyzed the 5' RACE reads and collapses them to one entry per CDR3 protein, without DNA. In all, the sample yields some 54,000 distinct CDR3 sequences. With regard to this clonotype: What it recognizes is unknown.

V and J are TRBV9 and TRBJ2-7; with no DNA, the TCRdb D assignment of TRBD2 cannot be verified. This sequence originates from a human donor in good health. Some clones in this sample may be carry-over from other donors' samples. Sequences were obtained from naive CXCR3+ CD8+ T cells from blood. Subset given: CD45RO-CCR7+CD27+CD95- naive CD8+ T cells expressing CXCR3 (TNR3+). The CDR3 sequence: CAGSGPVAPYEQYF.